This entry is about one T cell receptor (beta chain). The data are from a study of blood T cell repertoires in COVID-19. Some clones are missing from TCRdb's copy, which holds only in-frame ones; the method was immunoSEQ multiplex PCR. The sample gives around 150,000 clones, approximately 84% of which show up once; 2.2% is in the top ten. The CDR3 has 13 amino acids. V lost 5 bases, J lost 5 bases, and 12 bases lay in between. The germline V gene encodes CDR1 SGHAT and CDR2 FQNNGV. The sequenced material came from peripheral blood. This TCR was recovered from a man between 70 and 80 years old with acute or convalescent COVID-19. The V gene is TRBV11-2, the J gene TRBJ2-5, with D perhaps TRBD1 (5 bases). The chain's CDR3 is CASSPRTSETQYF. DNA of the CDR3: TGTGCCAGCAGCCCCCGGACAAGTGAGACCCAGTACTTC.